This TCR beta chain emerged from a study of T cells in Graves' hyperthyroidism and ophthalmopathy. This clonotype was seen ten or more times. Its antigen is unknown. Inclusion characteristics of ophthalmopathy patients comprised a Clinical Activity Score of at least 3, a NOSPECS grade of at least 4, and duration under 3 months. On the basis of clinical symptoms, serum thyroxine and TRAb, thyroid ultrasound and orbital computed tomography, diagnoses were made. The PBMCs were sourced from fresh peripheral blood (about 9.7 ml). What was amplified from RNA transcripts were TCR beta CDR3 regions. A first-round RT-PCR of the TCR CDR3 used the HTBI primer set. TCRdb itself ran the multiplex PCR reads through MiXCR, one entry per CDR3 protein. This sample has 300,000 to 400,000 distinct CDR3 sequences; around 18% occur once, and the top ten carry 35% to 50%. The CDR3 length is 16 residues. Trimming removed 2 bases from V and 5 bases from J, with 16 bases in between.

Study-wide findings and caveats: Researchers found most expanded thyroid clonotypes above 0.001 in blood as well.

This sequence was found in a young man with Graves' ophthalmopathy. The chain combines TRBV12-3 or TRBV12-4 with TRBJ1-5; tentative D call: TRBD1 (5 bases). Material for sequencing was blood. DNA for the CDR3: TGTGCCAGCAGTTTATATTCCGGGACGAATTATCAGCCCCAGCATTTT. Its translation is CASSLYSGTNYQPQHF.